A selection of T cell receptor beta chains follows, all from one sample in a study of cytomegalovirus exposure and HLA in healthy donors. Sequencing used immunoSEQ multiplex PCR; TCRdb keeps in-frame clones, though not all of them. Here the sample spans under 95,000 clones, less than 85% being singletons. What was sequenced was PBMCs. Receptors were obtained from a male donor in good health and CMV-seronegative. CDR3s leave out the opening cysteine and the closing phenylalanine or tryptophan.

v_gene: TRBV15; j_gene: TRBJ1-1; CDR3aa: ATSSREAGLYTEAF
v_gene: TRBV7-2; j_gene: TRBJ2-7; CDR3aa: ASSIRGEQY
v_gene: TRBV18; j_gene: TRBJ1-1; CDR3aa: ASSPLYTGNTEAF
v_gene: TRBV9; j_gene: TRBJ2-3; CDR3aa: ASSVEPYRADTQY
v_gene: TRBV2; j_gene: TRBJ1-5; CDR3aa: ASKGDINQPQH
v_gene: TRBV6-5; j_gene: TRBJ2-5; CDR3aa: ASSYSQSQETQY
v_gene: TRBV6-1; j_gene: TRBJ2-5; CDR3aa: ASSEIGADQETQY
v_gene: TRBV6-4; j_gene: TRBJ2-2; CDR3aa: ASSADSHTGELF
v_gene: TRBV10-1; j_gene: TRBJ2-2; CDR3aa: ASSAGGTGELF
v_gene: TRBV5-1; j_gene: TRBJ1-6; CDR3aa: ASSPEPGHYNSPLN